This entry lists 31 T cell receptor beta chains sequenced from one sample in a study of cytomegalovirus exposure and HLA in healthy donors. This PCR relied on a set of 60 Vbeta primers and 13 Jbeta primers. Using immunoSEQ multiplex PCR, the repertoire was profiled, and TCRdb retains in-frame clones only, with some absent. In the table there are under 250,000 clones, roughly 73% of which are singletons. The material sequenced was PBMCs. The receptors here all came from a boy aged 5-17 years in good health and CMV-seronegative.

The chain combines TRBV5-4 with TRBJ1-2; 11 nucleotides line up with TRBD1. The CDR3 consists of 16 residues. CDR1 and CDR2 (germline): SGHNT, YYREEE (reference sequence). V shed 2 bases and J 7 bases; nucleotides not matched to a gene: 10. The CDR3 is CASSFLPGTGGGGYTF. The CDR3 nucleotides are TGTGCCAGCAGCTTTCTACCCGGGACAGGGGGAGGTGGCTACACCTTC. Supplemented by reference TRBV5-4 and TRBJ1-2, the full variable domain reads ETGVTQSPTHLIKTRGQQVTLRCSSQSGHNTVSWYQQALGQGPQFIFQYYREEENGRGNFPPRFSGLQFPNYSSELNVNALELDDSALYLCASSFLPGTGGGGYTFGSGTRLTVV.

This clone was found a few times. V and J are TRBV6-4 and TRBJ2-6; perhaps TRBD2 as D (6 bases). The CDR3 is made up of 16 amino acids. Germline V gene sequence: CDR1 MRHNA, CDR2 SNTAGT. V gave up 6 bases and J gave up 0 bases, with 12 bases separating them. This CDR3 is CASSPDSGSGANVLTF. CDR3 nucleotide sequence: TGTGCCAGCAGCCCCGATAGCGGCTCTGGGGCCAACGTCCTGACTTTC.

J is TRBJ1-2 and V is TRBV19; TRBD1 matches at 7 bases. CDR1 LNHDA and CDR2 SQIVND come from the germline V gene (reference sequence). The CDR3 covers 15 residues. V was pared by 6 bases and J by 4 bases, with 11 bases of the junction left unmatched. The chain's CDR3 is CASRRGTADSYGYTF. The DNA of the CDR3 is TGTGCCAGTAGAAGGGGGACAGCCGACTCCTATGGCTACACCTTC.

This clone was found once. CDR3 bases: TGTGCCAGTACCCCTTCGGTGGGGAGGCCCCAGCATTTT. This codes for CASTPSVGRPQHF. The chain couples TRBV19 to TRBJ1-5; D unresolved. The CDR3 spans 13 residues. V was clipped by 7 bases and J by 9 bases, with 16 bases between them. The germline V gene encodes CDR1 LNHDA and CDR2 SQIVND (reference sequence).

CDR3 loop: CASSRADSGTEAFF. In DNA, the CDR3 is TGTGCCAGCAGCCGGGCGGACTCTGGGACTGAAGCTTTCTTT. The rearrangement uses TRBV7-6 and TRBJ1-1; D is unresolved. The V gene's germline CDR1 is SGHVS and CDR2 FNYEAQ. V shed 5 bases and J shed 5 bases, with 15 bases lying between them. The CDR3 totals 14 residues.

This sequence joins TRBV5-1 and TRBJ2-3; TRBD2 matches 8 bases. The CDR3 has 16 amino acids. From germline, CDR1 is SGHRS and CDR2 YFSETQ. V trimming: 0 bases; J trimming: 2 bases; junction bases outside the gene matches: 5. CDR3 loop: CASSLVGLGTTDTQYF. CDR3 nucleotide sequence: TGCGCCAGCAGCTTGGTGGGACTAGGAACCACAGATACGCAGTATTTT.

J is TRBJ2-1 and V is TRBV29-1; weak D call: TRBD2 (6 bases). Trimming took 3 bases from V and 4 from J, leaving 13 bases between them. This CDR3 spans 14 amino acids. Germline V gene data show CDR1 as SQVTM and CDR2 as ANQGSEA. The CDR3 loop reads CSVDPGALYNEQFF. For the CDR3, the DNA is TGCAGCGTTGACCCGGGAGCCCTTTACAATGAGCAGTTCTTC.

This chain links TRBV30 with TRBJ2-1, with D perhaps TRBD1 (5 bases). Germline assignment: CDR1 GTSNPN and CDR2 SVGIG (reference sequence). V gave up 6 bases and J gave up 7 bases, with 16 bases separating them. CDR3 length: 13 amino acids. Written as DNA, the CDR3 is TGTGCCTGTCAGGTACAGGTAATTAATGAGCAGTTCTTC. Residues: CACQVQVINEQFF.

The V and J genes are TRBV7-9 and TRBJ1-1, with a weak D call TRBD1 (5 bases). The V and J ends lost 0 bases and 0 bases respectively, with 14 bases between them. The CDR3 consists of 17 residues. Germline V CDR1 and CDR2: SEHNR, FQNEAQ (reference sequence). This CDR3 is CASSLAGGGGMNTEAFF. CDR3 sequence (DNA): TGTGCCAGCAGCTTAGCCGGGGGGGGAGGCATGAACACTGAAGCTTTCTTT.

This clone was observed once. The V gene is TRBV5-1, the J gene TRBJ2-7; 9 positions agree with TRBD2. V was clipped by 1 base and J by 2 bases; unmatched bases: 4. The CDR3 has 15 residues. Germline CDR1 and CDR2: SGHRS and YFSETQ. The CDR3 DNA reads TGCGCCAGCAGCTTGAACGGCGGGGGGGCCTACGAGCAGTACTTC. This translates into CASSLNGGGAYEQYF.

V gene TRBV27 combines with J gene TRBJ2-5; 12 bases agree with TRBD2. Germline trimming cut 3 bases from V and 4 bases from J; bases unmatched to any gene: 6. From germline, CDR1 is MNHEY and CDR2 SMNVEV (reference sequence). The CDR3 loop spans 16 amino acids. The CDR3 region is CASSFRLAGAGETQYF. The CDR3 DNA reads TGTGCCAGCAGTTTCCGACTAGCGGGGGCCGGAGAGACCCAGTACTTC.

As for this clone: The junction departs from germline at one end; a sequencing error may be responsible. The V and J genes are TRBV2 and TRBJ1-2; D is possibly TRBD1 (5 bases). Germline V gene data show CDR1 as SNHLY and CDR2 as FYNNEI. The CDR3 has 13 residues. The CDR3 sequence is CASRSTANYGYTF. DNA for the CDR3: TGTGCCAGCAGATCGACAGCGAACTATGGCTACACTTTC.

The chain couples TRBV27 to TRBJ1-2; TRBD1 matches 10 bases. V lost 7 bases and J lost 0; bases outside the gene matches: 14. CDR1 MNHEY and CDR2 SMNVEV come from the germline V gene (reference sequence). The CDR3 covers 18 residues. The CDR3 DNA follows: TGTGCCAGCAACCTTTCTCCGGGACAGGGGCACTCTAACTATGGCTACACCTTC. It specifies CASNLSPGQGHSNYGYTF.

This clone was picked up one time. The gene calls are TRBV18 and TRBJ2-2; 8 nucleotides match TRBD2. The CDR3 loop spans 15 amino acids. Germline-derived CDR1 and CDR2 are KGHSH and LQKENI. Germline trimming cut 4 bases from V and 4 bases from J; bases unmatched to any gene: 5. The CDR3 bases are TGTGCCAGCTCACTCCGGGAGGGCCCCACCGGGGAGCTGTTTTTT. Translated: CASSLREGPTGELFF.

The chain joins TRBV9 to TRBJ2-2; D is ambiguous. Trimming took off 1 base at V and 1 base at J, with 8 bases between the two ends. The V gene's germline CDR1 is SGDLS and CDR2 YYNGEE. The CDR3 loop spans 15 amino acids. CDR3 region: CASSVNTRNTGELFF. Written as DNA, the CDR3 is TGTGCCAGCAGCGTAAATACACGGAACACCGGGGAGCTGTTTTTT.

This clone was picked up one time. The rearrangement links TRBV12-5 to TRBJ1-1, with 10 nucleotides matching TRBD1. Germline V CDR1 and CDR2: LGHNT, FRNRAP. The CDR3 has 15 amino acids. With V trimmed by 5 bases and J by 7 bases, 10 bases remained unmatched. The CDR3 reads CASGPPGQGKGEAFF. DNA for the CDR3: TGTGCTAGTGGTCCTCCGGGACAGGGGAAGGGTGAAGCTTTCTTT.

The rearrangement uses TRBV9 and TRBJ1-6; D is unresolved. CDR3 length equals 12 residues. The germline CDR1 and CDR2 sequences are SGDLS and YYNGEE. Trimming cost V 3 bases and J 9 bases, with 7 bases left between them. The CDR3 DNA reads TGTGCCAGCAGCGATCACGGTTCACCCCTCCACTTT. Translating gives CASSDHGSPLHF.

The chain is built from TRBV7-7 and TRBJ2-5; 10 bases fit TRBD1. Germline values: CDR1 SSHAT, CDR2 FNYEAQ (reference sequence). The ends lost 5 bases at V and 4 bases at J; junction bases unmatched: 10. CDR3 length: 16 amino acids. CDR3 region: CASSRDRGMGGETQYF. CDR3 coding DNA: TGTGCCAGCAGCCGGGACAGGGGCATGGGAGGAGAGACCCAGTACTTC.

This chain links TRBV7-9 with TRBJ1-1; tentatively, D is TRBD1 (5 bases). The germline CDR1 and CDR2 sequences are SEHNR and FQNEAQ (reference sequence). V lost 1 base and J lost 1, with 7 bases in between. CDR3 size: 14 residues. The CDR3 nucleotides read TGTGCCAGCAGCTTAGTACAGGCGAACACTGAAGCTTTCTTT. This sequence encodes CASSLVQANTEAFF.

The chain links TRBV10-3 to TRBJ1-2; TRBD1 aligns across 7 bases. J gave up 4 bases and V 5 bases, and 7 bases lay outside the gene matches. The CDR3 extends over 14 amino acids. CDR1 and CDR2 (germline): ENHRY, SYGVKD. The CDR3 DNA follows: TGTGCCATCAGTCGGGACAGATCCTTCTATGGCTACACCTTC. Amino acid sequence: CAISRDRSFYGYTF.

The chain links TRBV7-3 to TRBJ2-1; 11 bases match TRBD2. Germline CDR1 SGHTA, CDR2 FQGTGA. V lost 6 bases, J lost 8 bases, and 6 bases stayed unmatched. The CDR3 is made up of 14 amino acids. Here the CDR3 DNA reads TGTGCCAGCAGTCTAGCGGGGGGTAGGGATGAGCAGTTCTTC. The encoded protein is CASSLAGGRDEQFF.

The CDR3 is CASSPVLTTGGGDTEAFF. CDR3 sequence (DNA): TGCGCCAGCAGCCCTGTCTTAACCACAGGGGGAGGAGACACTGAAGCTTTCTTT. V gene TRBV5-1 combines with J gene TRBJ1-1; the match to TRBD1 covers 8 bases. The J segment lost 3 bases and the V segment lost 4 bases, leaving 17 bases of the junction unmatched. Per germline, CDR1 SGHRS and CDR2 YFSETQ. This CDR3 has 18 residues.

The chain links TRBV14 to TRBJ2-7; D call uncertain. There are 16 residues in the CDR3. The V end lost 0 bases, the J end lost 0 bases, and 12 bases lay between the germline ends. Germline V gene lookup returns CDR1 SGHDN and CDR2 FVKESK. In DNA, the CDR3 is TGTGCCAGCAGCCAAGACCCCTGGGCCTCCTCCTACGAGCAGTACTTC. This codes for CASSQDPWASSYEQYF.

This clone appeared a few times. The chain is built from TRBV6-1 and TRBJ1-2, with 12 bases lining up with TRBD1. The CDR3 has 16 residues. Unmatched junction bases numbered 7, after V lost 4 bases and J lost 4 bases. Germline lookup yields CDR1 MNHNS and CDR2 SASEGT. CDR3 DNA: TGTGCCAGCAGTGGCGCCGGGACAGGGGGCGGCTATGGCTACACCTTC. It encodes CASSGAGTGGGYGYTF.

The rearrangement links TRBV5-6 to TRBJ2-7; no clear D gene. This CDR3 contains 15 residues. The V end lost 0 bases, the J end lost 6 bases, and 16 bases lay between the germline ends. Germline lookup yields CDR1 SGHDT and CDR2 YYEEEE. DNA for the CDR3: TGTGCCAGCAGCTTGGATAATAGGCCGGGTGGCGAGCAGTACTTC. Protein sequence: CASSLDNRPGGEQYF.

J is TRBJ2-7 and V is TRBV27; possible D gene TRBD1, 5 bases. The CDR3 runs 16 residues. Trimming stripped 3 bases from V and 1 base from J, with 16 bases between. Germline values: CDR1 MNHEY, CDR2 SMNVEV (reference sequence). This CDR3 reads CASSFIGRSGSYEQYF. The CDR3 bases are TGTGCCAGCAGTTTTATCGGCAGGTCAGGGTCCTACGAGCAGTACTTC.

In this sample, this clone turned up a few times. The V and J genes are TRBV6-1 and TRBJ1-2; D is possibly TRBD1 (6 bases). Trimming left V 5 bases short and J 4 bases short, with 14 bases between. This CDR3 contains 14 residues. Germline V gene lookup returns CDR1 MNHNS and CDR2 SASEGT. The CDR3 reads CASSKGGEGYGYTF. The CDR3 DNA reads TGTGCCAGCAGTAAGGGGGGGGAGGGCTATGGCTACACCTTC.

V and J are TRBV15 and TRBJ2-5, with 9 bases lining up with TRBD1. Trimming cost V 0 bases and J 3 bases; bases outside gene matches: 2. CDR1 and CDR2 from the germline V gene are LNHNV and YYDKDF (reference sequence). This CDR3 contains 15 residues. As DNA, the CDR3 is TGTGCCACCAGCAGAGATACAGGGGGCAAAGAGACCCAGTACTTC. Its protein is CATSRDTGGKETQYF. Using reference TRBV15 and TRBJ2-5 for the parts outside the CDR3, the full variable domain is DAMVIQNPRYQVTQFGKPVTLSCSQTLNHNVMYWYQQKSSQAPKLLFHYYDKDFNNEADTPDNFQSRRPNTSFCFLDIRSPGLGDTAMYLCATSRDTGGKETQYFGPGTRLLVL.

This sequence joins TRBV18 and TRBJ1-1; 8 bases map to TRBD1. V trimming: 5 bases; J trimming: 3 bases; junction bases outside the gene matches: 2. The V gene's germline CDR1 is KGHSH and CDR2 LQKENI. The CDR3 totals 13 residues. CDR3 DNA: TGTGCCAGCTCAATACAGGGGGACACTGAAGCTTTCTTT. Translation: CASSIQGDTEAFF.

This rearrangement joins TRBV11-2 to TRBJ1-1; weak D call: TRBD1 (5 bases). Germline V lookup: CDR1 SGHAT, CDR2 FQNNGV. V lost 2 bases and J lost 4, with 8 bases in between. CDR3 length equals 13 residues. CDR3 DNA sequence: TGTGCCAGCAGCTTATGGGGGGGCACTGAAGCTTTCTTT. This translates into CASSLWGGTEAFF.

A few counts support this clone. The chain uses TRBV7-8 and TRBJ1-2; D not resolved. The CDR3 is 14 residues long. Trimming shortened V by 1 base and J by 6 bases, and 12 bases separated the two germline ends. From germline, CDR1 is SGHVS and CDR2 FQNEAQ. The CDR3 nucleotides read TGTGCCAGCAGCTTAGGACTCCGCGGGGATGGCTACACCTTC. This codes for CASSLGLRGDGYTF. The whole variable domain, filled in from reference TRBV7-8 and TRBJ1-2, reads GAGVSQSPRYKVAKRGQDVALRCDPISGHVSLFWYQQALGQGPEFLTYFQNEAQLDKSGLPSDRFFAERPEGSVSTLKIQRTQQEDSAVYLCASSLGLRGDGYTFGSGTRLTVV.